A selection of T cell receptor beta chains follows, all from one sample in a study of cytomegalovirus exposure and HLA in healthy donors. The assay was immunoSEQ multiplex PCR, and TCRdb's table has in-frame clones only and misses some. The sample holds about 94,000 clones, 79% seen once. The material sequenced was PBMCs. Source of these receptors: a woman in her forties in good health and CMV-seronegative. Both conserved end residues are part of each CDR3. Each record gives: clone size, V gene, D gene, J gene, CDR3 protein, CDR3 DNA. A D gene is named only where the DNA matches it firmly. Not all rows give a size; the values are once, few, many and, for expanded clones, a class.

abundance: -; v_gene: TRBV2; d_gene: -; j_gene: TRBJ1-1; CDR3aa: CASSEGALNTEAFF; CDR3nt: TGTGCCAGCAGCGAAGGGGCTTTGAACACTGAAGCTTTCTTT
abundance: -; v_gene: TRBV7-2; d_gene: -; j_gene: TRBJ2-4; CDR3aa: CASTPGRAKNIQYF; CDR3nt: TGTGCCAGCACCCCGGGGAGGGCCAAAAACATTCAGTACTTC
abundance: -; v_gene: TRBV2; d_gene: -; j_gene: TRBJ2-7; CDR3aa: CASSPGSSEQYF; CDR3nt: TGTGCCAGCAGCCCCGGGTCATCCGAGCAGTACTTC
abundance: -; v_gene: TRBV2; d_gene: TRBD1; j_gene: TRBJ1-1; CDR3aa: CASIQDQGVNTEAFF; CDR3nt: TGTGCCAGCATCCAGGACCAGGGGGTGAACACTGAAGCTTTCTTT
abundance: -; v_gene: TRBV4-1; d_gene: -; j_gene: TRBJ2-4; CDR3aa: CASSQVTVNIQYF; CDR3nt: TGCGCCAGCAGCCAAGTTACAGTAAACATTCAGTACTTC
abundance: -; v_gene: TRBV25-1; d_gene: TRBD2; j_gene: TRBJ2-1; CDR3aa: CASSHSPGGYNEQFF; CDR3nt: TGTGCCAGCAGCCATTCCCCGGGGGGGTACAATGAGCAGTTCTTC
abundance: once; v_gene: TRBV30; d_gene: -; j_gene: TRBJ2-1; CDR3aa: CACTGGQGIGNEQFF; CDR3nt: TGTGCCTGTACCGGGGGGCAGGGGATCGGAAATGAGCAGTTCTTC
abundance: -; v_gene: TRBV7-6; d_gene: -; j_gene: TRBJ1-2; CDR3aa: CASSYRGQGQGGYTF; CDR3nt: TGTGCCAGCAGCTACCGGGGCCAGGGGCAGGGCGGCTACACCTTC
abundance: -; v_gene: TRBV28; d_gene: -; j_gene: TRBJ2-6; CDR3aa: CASSFEGLTGANVLTF; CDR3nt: TGTGCCAGCAGTTTCGAGGGATTAACTGGGGCCAACGTCCTGACTTTC
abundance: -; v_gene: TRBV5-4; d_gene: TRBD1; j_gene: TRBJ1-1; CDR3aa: CASSFDRGYTEAFF; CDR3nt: TGTGCCAGCAGCTTCGACAGGGGATACACTGAAGCTTTCTTT
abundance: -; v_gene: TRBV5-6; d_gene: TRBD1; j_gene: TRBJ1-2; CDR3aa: CASSTGGRGGYTF; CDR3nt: TGTGCCAGCAGCACAGGGGGCAGGGGTGGCTACACCTTC
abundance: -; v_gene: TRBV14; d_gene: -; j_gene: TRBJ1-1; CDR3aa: CASSQQGRNTEAFF; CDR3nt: TGTGCCAGCAGCCAGCAGGGGAGGAACACTGAAGCTTTCTTT
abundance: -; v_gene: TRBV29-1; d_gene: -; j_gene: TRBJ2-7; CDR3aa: CSVAPGVINEQYF; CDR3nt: TGCAGCGTTGCTCCGGGAGTTATTAACGAGCAGTACTTC
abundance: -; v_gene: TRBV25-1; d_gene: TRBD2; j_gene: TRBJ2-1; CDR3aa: CASSPGGGPVNEQFF; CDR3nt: TGTGCCAGCAGCCCGGGGGGAGGGCCCGTTAATGAGCAGTTCTTC
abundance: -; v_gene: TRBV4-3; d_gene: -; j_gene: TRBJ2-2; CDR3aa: CASSPGGTRELFF; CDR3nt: TGCGCCAGCAGCCCCGGAGGGACGAGGGAGCTGTTTTTT
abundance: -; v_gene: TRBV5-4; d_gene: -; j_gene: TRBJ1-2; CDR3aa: CASSTLGGDNYGYTF; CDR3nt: TGTGCCAGCAGCACCCTGGGGGGGGATAACTATGGCTACACCTTC
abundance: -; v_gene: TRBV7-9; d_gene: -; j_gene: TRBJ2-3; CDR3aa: CASSLDGGTDTQYF; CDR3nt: TGTGCCAGCAGCTTAGACGGGGGCACAGATACGCAGTATTTT
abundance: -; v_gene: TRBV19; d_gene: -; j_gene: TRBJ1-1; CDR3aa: CASINNGGTEAFF; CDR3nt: TGTGCCAGTATTAACAATGGGGGGACTGAAGCTTTCTTT
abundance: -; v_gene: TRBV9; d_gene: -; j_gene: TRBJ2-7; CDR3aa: CASSVGAVSSYEQYF; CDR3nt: TGTGCCAGCAGCGTGGGGGCCGTTAGCTCCTACGAGCAGTACTTC
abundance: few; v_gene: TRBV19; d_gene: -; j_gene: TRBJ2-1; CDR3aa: CASRESRRSSYNEQFF; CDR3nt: TGTGCCAGTAGGGAAAGTAGACGGAGCTCCTACAATGAGCAGTTCTTC
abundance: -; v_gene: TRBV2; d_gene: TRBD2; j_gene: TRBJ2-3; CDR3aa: CASRFNRDYTDTQYF; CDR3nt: TGTGCCAGCAGATTTAACCGGGACTACACAGATACGCAGTATTTT
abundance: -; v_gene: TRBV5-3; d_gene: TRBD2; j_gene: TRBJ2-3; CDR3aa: CARSFPPGGSTDTQYF; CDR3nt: TGTGCCAGAAGCTTCCCCCCGGGGGGGAGCACAGATACGCAGTATTTT
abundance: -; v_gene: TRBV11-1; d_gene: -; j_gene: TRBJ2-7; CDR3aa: CASSLDRVGAGEQYF; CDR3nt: TGTGCCAGCAGCTTAGATCGAGTGGGGGCAGGCGAGCAGTACTTC
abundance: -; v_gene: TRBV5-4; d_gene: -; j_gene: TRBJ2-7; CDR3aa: CASSLGTPAREQYF; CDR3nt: TGTGCCAGCAGCTTGGGGACTCCCGCCCGCGAGCAGTACTTC
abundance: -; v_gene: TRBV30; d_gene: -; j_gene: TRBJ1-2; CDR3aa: CAWSGGGYGYTF; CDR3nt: TGTGCCTGGAGTGGAGGGGGCTATGGCTACACCTTC
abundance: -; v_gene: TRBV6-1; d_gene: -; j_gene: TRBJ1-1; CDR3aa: CASSEGANTEAFF; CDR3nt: TGTGCCAGCAGTGAGGGGGCGAACACTGAAGCTTTCTTT
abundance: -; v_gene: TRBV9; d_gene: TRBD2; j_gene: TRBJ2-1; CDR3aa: CASSQGGGAYNEQFF; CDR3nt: TGTGCCAGCAGCCAAGGCGGGGGGGCCTACAATGAGCAGTTCTTC
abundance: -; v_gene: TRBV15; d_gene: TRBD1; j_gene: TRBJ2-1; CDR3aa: CATSRGGTGGNEQFF; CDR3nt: TGTGCCACCAGCAGAGGAGGGACAGGGGGTAATGAGCAGTTCTTC
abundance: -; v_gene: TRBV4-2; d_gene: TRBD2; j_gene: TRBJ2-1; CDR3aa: CASSQDSGGSNNEQFF; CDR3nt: TGTGCCAGCAGCCAAGATTCCGGGGGGTCTAACAATGAGCAGTTCTTC